Listed below are T cell receptor beta chains from one sample, sequenced in a study of blood T cell repertoires in COVID-19. Sequencing was performed with immunoSEQ multiplex PCR; in TCRdb, only in-frame clones are kept and a portion is missing. This table has about 220,000 clones, 65% to 85% appearing once. Sequencing input: PBMCs or T cells enriched from blood (not recorded which). The receptors stem from a woman aged 55-69 years who had recovered from COVID-19. Each CDR3 is given with its conserved first and last residue. The D gene is left open where the match is weak. Size is stated for part of the rows, as once, few or many counts, or as a class when the clone is expanded.

length: 15; V: TRBV6-5; size: NA; J: TRBJ1-6; D: TRBD1; CDR3: CASSPGQGFTSPLHF; DNA: TGTGCCAGCAGTCCCGGACAGGGGTTTACCTCACCCCTCCACTTT
length: 15; V: TRBV7-2; size: few; J: TRBJ1-4; D: TRBD1; CDR3: CASSLPQGRFEKLFF; DNA: TGTGCCAGCAGCTTACCACAGGGGAGATTTGAAAAACTGTTTTTT
length: 16; V: TRBV10-3; size: NA; J: TRBJ1-3; D: NA; CDR3: CAISDRGRFSGNTIYF; DNA: TGTGCCATCAGTGACAGGGGACGTTTCTCTGGAAACACCATATATTTT
length: 17; V: TRBV7-8; size: few; J: TRBJ1-5; D: TRBD1; CDR3: CASSPLGTAGSNQPQHF; DNA: TGTGCCAGCAGCCCCTTGGGGACAGCAGGCAGCAATCAGCCCCAGCATTTT
length: 16; V: TRBV3-1/TRBV3-2; size: NA; J: TRBJ1-1; D: TRBD1; CDR3: CASSIRDRGRRTEAFF; DNA: TGTGCCAGCAGCATCCGGGACAGGGGGCGGAGGACTGAAGCTTTCTTT
length: 11; V: TRBV2; size: NA; J: TRBJ1-1; D: NA; CDR3: CASYTSLKAFF; DNA: TGTGCCAGTTATACTTCACTCAAAGCTTTCTTT
length: 15; V: TRBV19; size: NA; J: TRBJ1-5; D: NA; CDR3: CASSPNGGSNQPQHF; DNA: TGTGCCAGTAGCCCTAATGGGGGCAGCAATCAGCCCCAGCATTTT
length: 15; V: TRBV21-1; size: NA; J: TRBJ1-2; D: NA; CDR3: CASTTSDLGDYGYTF; DNA: TGTGCCAGCACCACCTCCGACCTAGGGGACTATGGCTACACCTTC
length: 15; V: TRBV11-3; size: NA; J: TRBJ2-5; D: TRBD2; CDR3: CASSLRAGELETQYF; DNA: TGTGCCAGCAGCTTACGAGCGGGAGAACTGGAGACCCAGTACTTC
length: 13; V: TRBV7-9; size: NA; J: TRBJ1-2; D: NA; CDR3: CASSLNAENGYTF; DNA: TGTGCCAGCAGCTTAAATGCGGAGAATGGCTACACCTTC
length: 13; V: TRBV5-8; size: NA; J: TRBJ2-1; D: TRBD1; CDR3: CASSYTGGDEQFF; DNA: TGTGCCAGCAGCTATACAGGGGGCGATGAGCAGTTCTTC
length: 16; V: TRBV27; size: NA; J: TRBJ2-4; D: TRBD1; CDR3: CASSFLGGGKKNIQYF; DNA: TGTGCCAGCAGTTTTTTAGGGGGCGGAAAAAAAAACATTCAGTACTTC
length: 11; V: TRBV10-1; size: NA; J: TRBJ2-1; D: NA; CDR3: CASSDRGEQFF; DNA: TGCGCCAGCAGTGACCGAGGGGAGCAGTTCTTC
length: 16; V: TRBV7-2; size: once; J: TRBJ2-1; D: NA; CDR3: CASSPVGGAGWNEQFF; DNA: TGTGCCAGCAGCCCGGTGGGGGGGGCCGGGTGGAATGAGCAGTTCTTC
length: 15; V: TRBV25-1; size: NA; J: TRBJ1-6; D: NA; CDR3: CASRPPFGYNSPLHF; DNA: TGTGCCAGCAGGCCACCCTTCGGGTATAATTCACCCCTCCACTTT
length: 15; V: TRBV5-1; size: NA; J: TRBJ1-3; D: NA; CDR3: CASSPGPEAGNTIYF; DNA: TGCGCCAGCAGTCCGGGCCCGGAGGCTGGAAACACCATATATTTT
length: 16; V: TRBV7-9; size: few; J: TRBJ1-3; D: TRBD1; CDR3: CASSSARQGGGNTIYF; DNA: TGTGCCAGCAGCTCAGCCCGACAGGGGGGAGGAAACACCATATATTTT
length: 12; V: TRBV12-3/TRBV12-4; size: NA; J: TRBJ1-2; D: NA; CDR3: CASSFGQYGYTF; DNA: TGTGCCAGCAGTTTTGGGCAATATGGCTACACCTTC
length: 16; V: TRBV7-8; size: NA; J: TRBJ1-6; D: TRBD1; CDR3: CASSEGQGLTNSPLHF; DNA: TGTGCCAGCAGCGAAGGACAGGGACTTACTAATTCACCCCTCCACTTT
length: 16; V: TRBV5-5; size: NA; J: TRBJ2-5; D: TRBD2; CDR3: CASSLRLAGGLETQYF; DNA: TGTGCCAGCAGCCTACGACTAGCGGGAGGCTTGGAGACCCAGTACTTC
length: 15; V: TRBV15; size: NA; J: TRBJ1-5; D: NA; CDR3: CATSRDTGGHQPQHF; DNA: TGTGCCACCAGCAGAGATACGGGGGGACATCAGCCCCAGCATTTT
length: 15; V: TRBV18; size: NA; J: TRBJ1-4; D: TRBD1; CDR3: CASSSRQGANEKLFF; DNA: TGTGCCAGCTCATCACGACAGGGGGCAAATGAAAAACTGTTTTTT
length: 14; V: TRBV9; size: NA; J: TRBJ2-1; D: TRBD1; CDR3: CASSFGTVNNEQFF; DNA: TGTGCCAGCAGCTTCGGGACAGTAAACAATGAGCAGTTCTTC
length: 14; V: TRBV30; size: NA; J: TRBJ1-1; D: NA; CDR3: CAWKLTGENTEAFF; DNA: TGTGCCTGGAAGTTGACAGGTGAAAACACTGAAGCTTTCTTT
length: 17; V: TRBV7-2; size: NA; J: TRBJ1-2; D: TRBD1; CDR3: CASSLEMDRVGDYGYTF; DNA: TGTGCCAGCAGCTTAGAAATGGACAGGGTTGGGGACTATGGCTACACCTTC
length: 14; V: TRBV19; size: NA; J: TRBJ1-5; D: TRBD1; CDR3: CASSPRQGNQPQHF; DNA: TGTGCCAGTAGCCCCCGACAGGGGAATCAGCCCCAGCATTTT
length: 15; V: TRBV9; size: NA; J: TRBJ1-2; D: TRBD1; CDR3: CASSVNDRGSYGYTF; DNA: TGTGCCAGCAGCGTTAACGACAGGGGCTCCTATGGCTACACCTTC
length: 16; V: TRBV9; size: NA; J: TRBJ1-3; D: TRBD1; CDR3: CASSPGQGYSGNTIYF; DNA: TGTGCCAGCAGCCCAGGACAGGGCTACTCTGGAAACACCATATATTTT
length: 15; V: TRBV19; size: NA; J: TRBJ2-7; D: TRBD1; CDR3: CASSSGQGPFHEQYF; DNA: TGTGCCAGTAGTTCAGGACAGGGTCCCTTCCACGAGCAGTACTTC
length: 12; V: TRBV7-9; size: many; J: TRBJ1-1; D: NA; CDR3: CASIRGNTEAFF; DNA: TGTGCCAGCATCAGGGGGAACACTGAAGCTTTCTTT
length: 12; V: TRBV6-6; size: NA; J: TRBJ1-5; D: NA; CDR3: CASSYGDQPQHF; DNA: TGTGCCAGCAGTTACGGAGATCAGCCCCAGCATTTT
length: 14; V: TRBV6-5; size: NA; J: TRBJ1-1; D: NA; CDR3: CASSYRYDSPRAFF; DNA: TGTGCCAGCAGTTACCGATACGACTCCCCCCGAGCTTTCTTT
length: 13; V: TRBV6-5; size: NA; J: TRBJ2-1; D: NA; CDR3: CASMETSYNEQFF; DNA: TGTGCCAGCATGGAGACTAGTTACAATGAGCAGTTCTTC
length: 14; V: TRBV28; size: NA; J: TRBJ1-1; D: NA; CDR3: CASSLATGSTEAFF; DNA: TGTGCCAGCAGTTTGGCTACAGGGAGCACTGAAGCTTTCTTT
length: 14; V: TRBV5-4; size: NA; J: TRBJ1-4; D: TRBD1; CDR3: CASSLGQGAEKLFF; DNA: TGTGCCAGCAGCTTGGGACAGGGAGCGGAAAAACTGTTTTTT
length: 16; V: TRBV19; size: NA; J: TRBJ2-5; D: TRBD2; CDR3: CASSLGLAGGQETQYF; DNA: TGTGCCAGTAGTCTGGGACTAGCGGGGGGTCAGGAGACCCAGTACTTC
length: 17; V: TRBV12-5; size: NA; J: TRBJ2-1; D: TRBD2; CDR3: CASGSPSGGGSYNEQFF; DNA: TGTGCTAGTGGGTCCCCTAGCGGGGGGGGGTCCTACAATGAGCAGTTCTTC
length: 17; V: TRBV6-1; size: NA; J: TRBJ2-2; D: NA; CDR3: CASSELVWRRGTGELFF; DNA: TGTGCCAGCAGTGAATTGGTTTGGCGACGGGGCACCGGGGAGCTGTTTTTT
length: 15; V: TRBV27; size: NA; J: TRBJ1-2; D: NA; CDR3: CASSLRPGHSYGYTF; DNA: TGTGCCAGCAGTTTACGCCCGGGACATTCTTATGGCTACACCTTC
length: 13; V: TRBV6-5; size: NA; J: TRBJ1-2; D: NA; CDR3: CASSRGFNYGYTF; DNA: TGTGCCAGCAGTCGGGGGTTCAACTATGGCTACACCTTC
length: 12; V: TRBV12-3/TRBV12-4; size: NA; J: TRBJ2-7; D: NA; CDR3: CASEGESYEQYF; DNA: TGTGCCAGCGAGGGAGAGAGCTACGAGCAGTACTTC